A single sample gave rise to the 14 T cell receptor beta chains below, sequenced in a study of cytomegalovirus exposure and HLA in healthy donors. PCR involved 60 Vbeta and 13 Jbeta primers. Assay: immunoSEQ multiplex PCR; the TCRdb copy retains only in-frame clones and omits some. The sample consists of 140,000 or so clones, 65% to 85% of them appearing once. Material for sequencing was PBMCs. The source of these receptors is a male donor in good health and CMV-seronegative.

The chain carries TRBV2 and TRBJ1-1; maybe TRBD1 (6 bases). Trimming pared 4 bases from V and 4 bases from J, leaving 13 bases between. This CDR3 comprises 14 residues. In germline, CDR1 is SNHLY, CDR2 FYNNEI. The CDR3 protein is CASSARGRATEAFF. The DNA of the CDR3 is TGTGCCAGCAGTGCCAGGGGAAGAGCCACTGAAGCTTTCTTT.

V gene TRBV7-9 combines with J gene TRBJ1-4; D may be TRBD1 (5 bases). The CDR3 extends over 13 amino acids. The germline V gene has CDR1 SEHNR and CDR2 FQNEAQ (reference sequence). Trimming cost V 6 bases and J 8 bases, with 13 bases left between them. CDR3 amino acids: CASREDTSEKLFF. For the CDR3, the DNA is TGTGCCAGCAGAGAGGACACGTCGGAAAAACTGTTTTTT.

The V and J genes are TRBV7-6 and TRBJ2-2; D might be TRBD2 (5 bases). V was shortened by 5 bases and J by 3 bases, with 13 bases between the two germline ends. The germline V gene encodes CDR1 SGHVS and CDR2 FNYEAQ. This CDR3 contains 15 residues. CDR3 residues: CASSRTEDYTGELFF. Here the CDR3 DNA reads TGTGCCAGCAGCCGAACGGAGGATTACACCGGGGAGCTGTTTTTT.

The rearrangement links TRBV2 to TRBJ1-3; 7 nucleotides align to TRBD1. J gave up 2 bases and V 6 bases, and 7 bases lay outside the gene matches. The CDR3 extends over 15 amino acids. The germline V gene encodes CDR1 SNHLY and CDR2 FYNNEI. CDR3 in amino acids: CASSIIGGTGNTIYF. In DNA, the CDR3 is TGTGCCAGCAGCATCATAGGGGGCACTGGAAACACCATATATTTT. The variable domain in full, with the rest retrieved from reference TRBV2 and TRBJ1-3, is EPEVTQTPSHQVTQMGQEVILRCVPISNHLYFYWYRQILGQKVEFLVSFYNNEISEKSEIFDDQFSVERPDGSNFTLKIRSTKLEDSAMYFCASSIIGGTGNTIYFGEGSWLTVV.

This chain connects TRBV7-9 to TRBJ2-1, with 9 bases identical to TRBD2. Per germline, CDR1 SEHNR and CDR2 FQNEAQ (reference sequence). This CDR3 contains 16 residues. The V and J ends lost 5 bases and 5 bases, in that order; junction bases with no gene match: 10. CDR3 sequence: CASSQELAGAHNEQFF. In DNA, the CDR3 is TGTGCCAGCAGCCAAGAACTAGCGGGCGCACACAATGAGCAGTTCTTC. Together with reference TRBV7-9 and TRBJ2-1, the CDR3 gives the full variable domain: DTGVSQNPRHKITKRGQNVTFRCDPISEHNRLYWYRQTLGQGPEFLTYFQNEAQLEKSRLLSDRFSAERPKGSFSTLEIQRTEQGDSAMYLCASSQELAGAHNEQFFGPGTRLTVL.

The chain has TRBV7-9 and TRBJ2-1; D gene unclear. V lost 2 bases and J 5 bases, leaving 7 bases between the germline ends. There are 13 residues in the CDR3. Germline CDR1 is SEHNR and CDR2 is FQNEAQ (reference sequence). The CDR3 reads CASSLSLNNEQFF. As DNA, the CDR3 is TGTGCCAGCAGCTTAAGCCTAAACAATGAGCAGTTCTTC. The full variable domain, rest sourced from reference TRBV7-9 and TRBJ2-1, is DTGVSQNPRHKITKRGQNVTFRCDPISEHNRLYWYRQTLGQGPEFLTYFQNEAQLEKSRLLSDRFSAERPKGSFSTLEIQRTEQGDSAMYLCASSLSLNNEQFFGPGTRLTVL.

The V and J genes are TRBV19 and TRBJ1-5; weak D call: TRBD1 (5 bases). Per germline, CDR1 LNHDA and CDR2 SQIVND (reference sequence). CDR3 length equals 15 residues. Trimming took off 3 bases at V and 5 bases at J, with 14 bases between the two ends. The CDR3: CASSIPGRVDQPQHF. For the CDR3, the DNA is TGTGCCAGTAGTATCCCGGGCAGGGTGGATCAGCCCCAGCATTTT.

The V and J genes are TRBV9 and TRBJ2-3; D might be TRBD1 (5 bases). The V end lost 3 bases, the J end lost 5 bases, and 19 bases lay between the germline ends. CDR3 size: 16 residues. The germline CDR1 and CDR2 sequences are SGDLS and YYNGEE. Written as DNA, the CDR3 is TGTGCCAGCAGCGCGCCGGCCTCTGGGGCGATAGATACGCAGTATTTT. It translates to CASSAPASGAIDTQYF.

V is TRBV18 and J is TRBJ2-1, with TRBD2 as a possible D gene (5 bases). The V gene lost 0 bases and the J gene lost 8 bases, with 11 bases spanning the gap. The CDR3 is 14 amino acids. Per the germline V gene, CDR1 is KGHSH and CDR2 is LQKENI. The CDR3 loop reads CASSPPSGFYEQFF. CDR3 nucleotides: TGTGCCAGCTCACCACCGAGCGGTTTCTATGAGCAGTTCTTC.

This clone was seen just once. The chain is built from TRBV14 and TRBJ2-5; the D gene is possibly TRBD2 (6 bases). CDR1 is SGHDN and CDR2 is FVKESK in the germline V gene. The ends were cut back, 0 bases at V and 4 bases at J, with 12 bases in the middle. The CDR3 is 15 residues long. Here the CDR3 reads CASSQDHGGGETQYF. The CDR3, as DNA: TGTGCCAGCAGCCAAGATCACGGGGGAGGAGAGACCCAGTACTTC.

This CDR3 is CASSPTTGGWTEAFF. The CDR3 DNA reads as TGTGCCAGCAGCCCAACTACAGGGGGTTGGACTGAAGCTTTCTTT. The rearrangement joins TRBV2 to TRBJ1-1, with 8 nucleotides matching TRBD1. V was pared by 6 bases and J by 5 bases, with 11 bases of the junction left unmatched. The CDR3 has 15 residues. Germline loops: CDR1 SNHLY, CDR2 FYNNEI.

V gene TRBV7-9 combines with J gene TRBJ2-1; 13 bases are shared with TRBD2. This CDR3 has 16 amino acids. The junction had 4 bases not matched to a gene; V was cut back by 6 bases and J by 2 bases. The germline V gene has CDR1 SEHNR and CDR2 FQNEAQ (reference sequence). The CDR3, as DNA: TGTGCCAGCAGACGAACTAGCGGGGGGGCCTACAATGAGCAGTTCTTC. This codes for CASRRTSGGAYNEQFF.

The chain carries TRBV27 and TRBJ2-5; perhaps TRBD1 as D (6 bases). Germline lookup yields CDR1 MNHEY and CDR2 SMNVEV (reference sequence). This CDR3 has 13 amino acids. With 2 bases removed from V and 5 bases from J, the gap between germline ends came to 9 bases. In DNA form, the CDR3 reads TGTGCCAGCAGTTTAGCTAGGGGGGAGACCCAGTACTTC. It specifies CASSLARGETQYF.

The chain employs TRBV27 and TRBJ2-7; 11 nucleotides agree with TRBD2. CDR3 length: 14 amino acids. The V gene's germline CDR1 is MNHEY and CDR2 SMNVEV (reference sequence). V trimming: 5 bases; J trimming: 6 bases; junction bases outside the gene matches: 6. The CDR3 region is CASSTGTSGAEQYF. CDR3 DNA sequence: TGTGCCAGCAGTACCGGGACTAGCGGAGCCGAGCAGTACTTC.